These 17 T cell receptor beta chains share one sample of origin, sequenced in a study of brain T cells in children with intractable seizures. The method was immunoSEQ multiplex PCR; TCRdb's version includes in-frame clones alone and lacks a portion of them. Of 50,000 to 75,000 clones in the sample, about 96% were seen once. The sample consisted of peripheral blood, taken at surgery. All receptors derive from a boy younger than two with focal cortical dysplasia and intractable seizures.

The V call is TRBV2, the J call TRBJ2-3; no clear D. The CDR3 contains 14 residues. Trimming took 2 bases from V and 1 from J, leaving 7 bases between them. The germline V gene encodes CDR1 SNHLY and CDR2 FYNNEI. The CDR3 nucleotides read TGTGCCAGCAGTGAAACCAGACGCACAGATACGCAGTATTTT. Translation: CASSETRRTDTQYF.

The genes are TRBV5-6 and TRBJ2-1; no clear D. Germline V gives CDR1 SGHDT, CDR2 YYEEEE. This CDR3 spans 15 amino acids. Trimming cost V 4 bases and J 10 bases, with 21 bases left between them. For the CDR3, the DNA is TGTGCCAGCAGCACCGTTAACCGGGCCCCAATCGAGCAGTTCTTC. It codes for CASSTVNRAPIEQFF.

The rearrangement joins TRBV7-9 to TRBJ2-7; 8 bases agree with TRBD1. The CDR3 runs 16 residues. Germline CDR1 SEHNR, CDR2 FQNEAQ (reference sequence). With 5 bases clipped from V and 1 base from J, the junction kept 10 bases outside the gene matches. The CDR3: CASSHTPDRDSYEQYF. CDR3 in DNA: TGTGCCAGCAGCCACACTCCGGACAGGGATTCCTACGAGCAGTACTTC. The whole variable domain, remainder taken from reference TRBV7-9 and TRBJ2-7, is DTGVSQNPRHKITKRGQNVTFRCDPISEHNRLYWYRQTLGQGPEFLTYFQNEAQLEKSRLLSDRFSAERPKGSFSTLEIQRTEQGDSAMYLCASSHTPDRDSYEQYFGPGTRLTVT.

The chain links TRBV6-5 to TRBJ2-1, with 14 bases that match TRBD2. V lost 6 bases to trimming and J lost 7 bases; unmatched junction nucleotides: 5. Per the germline V gene, CDR1 is MNHEY and CDR2 is SVGAGI. The CDR3 covers 15 residues. CDR3 sequence reads: CASSAGTSGRNEQFF. CDR3 nucleotides: TGTGCCAGCAGCGCCGGGACTAGCGGGAGAAATGAGCAGTTCTTC.

The chain has TRBV28 and TRBJ2-5; D could derive from TRBD1 or TRBD2 (5 bases each). This CDR3 is built from 15 residues. V lost 8 bases, J lost 3 bases, and 19 bases lay in between. The germline CDR1 and CDR2 sequences are MDHEN and SYDVKM. The CDR3 bases are TGTGCCAGCCACCAATTGCACGGGACGGAAGAGACCCAGTACTTC. Residues: CASHQLHGTEETQYF.

The chain joins TRBV24-1 to TRBJ1-6; 10 positions agree with TRBD1. This CDR3 has 16 residues. CDR1 and CDR2 from the germline V gene are KGHDR and SFDVKD. The J segment lost 4 bases and the V segment lost 9 bases, leaving 8 bases of the junction unmatched. The CDR3 DNA reads TGTGCCACCCTCCTCGGGACAGGGGAGTATAATTCACCCCTCCACTTT. Amino acids: CATLLGTGEYNSPLHF.

The chain links TRBV6-5 to TRBJ2-1, with a possible D match to TRBD2 (6 bases). V shed 0 bases and J shed 7 bases, with 7 bases lying between them. CDR1 is MNHEY, CDR2 SVGAGI, per germline. The CDR3 is 13 amino acids. This CDR3 reads CASSYSTRNEQFF. Here the CDR3 DNA reads TGTGCCAGCAGTTACTCGACTAGAAATGAGCAGTTCTTC.

This chain connects TRBV7-3 to TRBJ2-3, with TRBD2 matching over 13 bases. Germline trimming cut 3 bases from V and 2 bases from J; bases unmatched to any gene: 2. Germline loops: CDR1 SGHTA, CDR2 FQGTGA. This CDR3 is built from 16 residues. CDR3 in DNA: TGTGCCAGCAGCTTCGGGACTAGCGGGATCACAGATACGCAGTATTTT. Translated: CASSFGTSGITDTQYF.

This chain links TRBV19 with TRBJ2-1, with 13 positions matching TRBD2. This CDR3 is 15 amino acids long. Germline CDR1 LNHDA, CDR2 SQIVND (reference sequence). The V and J ends lost 4 bases and 6 bases, in that order; junction bases with no gene match: 3. CDR3: CASSKRTSGSNEQFF. In DNA, the CDR3 is TGTGCCAGTAGTAAACGGACTAGCGGGAGCAATGAGCAGTTCTTC.

The rearrangement uses TRBV7-9 and TRBJ1-1, with D unclear. The germline gives CDR1 SEHNR, CDR2 FQNEAQ (reference sequence). The CDR3 has 15 residues. V was pared by 5 bases and J by 4 bases, with 17 bases between. The CDR3 reads CASSPRLDSATEAFF. For the CDR3, the DNA is TGTGCCAGCAGCCCCAGGCTTGATTCGGCCACTGAAGCTTTCTTT.

This chain joins TRBV7-9 and TRBJ2-2; D may be TRBD2 (6 bases). The germline V and J ends were trimmed by 5 bases and 4 bases, with 20 bases remaining between them. The CDR3 length is 17 residues. Germline V gene lookup returns CDR1 SEHNR and CDR2 FQNEAQ (reference sequence). Here the CDR3 reads CASSTLSGGHTTGELFF. In nucleotides, the CDR3 is TGTGCCAGCAGCACCCTTAGCGGAGGGCACACCACCGGGGAGCTGTTTTTT.

The rearrangement uses TRBV28 and TRBJ2-7; 8 bases match TRBD1. Losses at the gene ends were 4 bases for V and 1 base for J; bases not matched to a gene: 9. CDR1 is MDHEN, CDR2 SYDVKM, per germline. The CDR3 is 16 residues long. The CDR3 protein is CASSSVGTGPSYEQYF. CDR3 sequence (DNA): TGTGCCAGCAGTTCGGTAGGGACAGGTCCTTCCTACGAGCAGTACTTC.

This chain connects TRBV4-1 to TRBJ1-2, with 7 bases that match TRBD1. Per the germline V gene, CDR1 is MGHRA and CDR2 is YSYEKL. The CDR3 sequence is 13 residues long. With 1 base clipped from V and 4 bases from J, the junction kept 0 bases outside the gene matches. CDR3 loop: CASSQAGGYGYTF. The DNA of the CDR3 is TGCGCCAGCAGCCAAGCAGGGGGCTATGGCTACACCTTC.

The chain employs TRBV5-1 and TRBJ2-6; D is perhaps TRBD2 (6 bases). This CDR3 has 15 residues. V was trimmed by 4 bases and J by 6 bases, leaving 14 bases between them. The germline V gene encodes CDR1 SGHRS and CDR2 YFSETQ. The DNA for the CDR3 is TGCGCCAGCAGCCCCCGGGAGTACCTGGCCAACGTCCTGACTTTC. Translating gives CASSPREYLANVLTF.

This sequence joins TRBV3-1 (or the pseudogene TRBV3-2) and TRBJ2-3; D is undetermined. Germline-derived CDR1 and CDR2 are LGHDT and YNNKEL (reference sequence). V was shortened by 0 bases and J by 1 base, with 8 bases between the two germline ends. The CDR3 extends over 15 amino acids. In DNA form, the CDR3 reads TGTGCCAGCAGCCAAGATAGGGTCGGCACAGATACGCAGTATTTT. Translating gives CASSQDRVGTDTQYF.

V gene TRBV6-5 combines with J gene TRBJ2-1; D ambiguous. Germline V gene sequence: CDR1 MNHEY, CDR2 SVGAGI. The CDR3 runs 12 residues. Trimming stripped 2 bases from V and 6 bases from J, with 5 bases between. The CDR3: CASSYGTNEQFF. The DNA for the CDR3 is TGTGCCAGCAGTTACGGAACCAATGAGCAGTTCTTC.

The chain couples TRBV4-3 to TRBJ2-2, with 8 bases identical to TRBD1. From germline, CDR1 is LGHNA and CDR2 YSLEER. Trimming at V came to 2 bases and at J to 3 bases, leaving 5 bases not matched to a gene. The CDR3 has 16 residues. The CDR3 DNA reads as TGCGCCAGCAGCCAACAGGGGGCGGGTTACACCGGGGAGCTGTTTTTT. This gives the protein CASSQQGAGYTGELFF.